This T cell receptor beta chain was identified during a study of post-analysis software for immune sequencing data (dated by TCRdb to the mid-2010s). The study in broad terms: Recorded disease courses included relapsing-remitting, secondary progressive and progressive-relapsing multiple sclerosis, with some patients lacking subtype annotation. The patient repertoires were set against eleven to twelve previously published healthy control repertoires from donors whose ages ranged from roughly 6 to 27 years. A subset of samples was prepared in parallel using single-end sample barcoding, then pooled and co-amplified after Illumina adapter ligation. General conclusions and limits of the study: The control group was slightly older than the multiple sclerosis patient group. Strong co-clustering of samples prepared in the same batch was shown by direct clustering with F measure, prompting a batch-effect correction. Multiple sclerosis patients had significantly lower normalized Chao1 diversity than controls, a result that suggests substantial peripheral T-cell clonal expansion.

Libraries came from PCR. The instrument given in TCRdb is Illumina HiSeq 2500. To reduce PCR and sequencing biases, unique molecular identifiers were built into the TCR beta cDNA libraries. Some 500,000 cDNA molecules were obtained per 1 to 10 million input T cells, so each molecule approximated one T cell. The patient libraries were prepared and sequenced with the same protocol used for the earlier healthy control dataset. Within a given batch, samples were prepared together, multiplexed and sequenced on the same HiSeq lane. Processing in the source paper ran as follows. Raw barcoded reads were processed with MIGEC, and single-read molecular identifier groups were discarded before consensus assembly and CDR3 extraction. Clonotype tables were post-analysed with VDJtools, and diversity was normalized by down-sampling all datasets to the smallest sample size. Repertoire overlap clustering matched CDR3 amino acid but not nucleotide sequences to correct batch-related cross-sample contamination. TCRdb applied fastp at Q25 and MiXCR to the public reads, then kept only in-frame beta chains. For every CDR3 protein sequence, its rows merge into one entry that carries the most common genes and DNA. The V and J calls here are based on TCRdb, not the publication. Here the sample has a few hundred thousand distinct CDR3 sequences; 36% occur a single time. The ten biggest clones cover 4.5% to 5.5% of the sample.

On this clonotype: Its antigen has not been determined. No clone much larger than this one lies a single base away; base qualities are absent.

TCR beta repertoires were profiled from peripheral blood of 10 to 15 young patients with multiple sclerosis to demonstrate the VDJtools post-analysis software. Multiple sclerosis patients were children and adolescents aged roughly 6 to 16 years. This sequence originates from a girl aged 5 to 17 with multiple sclerosis. The sequencing sample was made of blood.

The DNA sequence is as follows: TGTGCCAGCAGCCAAGGAGGTCTGATCTACGAGCAGTACTTC. The encoded protein is CASSQGGLIYEQYF. The chain uses TRBV14 and TRBJ2-7; the D segment cannot be called with confidence. From the cysteine through the phenylalanine, the CDR3 covers 14 amino acids. Of all the DNA, just the CDR3 is kept, 42 bases in frame from base 1. V lost 1 base and J lost 3 bases; the stretch between them is 10 bases long. Via the germline V gene, CDR1 is SGHDN and CDR2 FVKESK. Where the CDR3 stops, the reference TRBV14 and TRBJ2-7 genes take over; the full variable domain is EAGVTQFPSHSVIEKGQTVTLRCDPISGHDNLYWYRRVMGKEIKFLLHFVKESKQDESGMPNNRFLAERTGGTYSTLKVQPAELEDSGVYFCASSQGGLIYEQYFGPGTRLTVT.